A selection of T cell receptor beta chains follows, all from one sample in a study of blood T cell repertoires in COVID-19. TCRdb's copy holds only in-frame clones and misses some; the assay was immunoSEQ multiplex PCR. The sample includes a few hundred thousand clones, 85% of them seen just once. The sequencing input was peripheral blood. These receptors originate from a young woman with acute or convalescent COVID-19. Each CDR3 is given with its conserved first and last residue. D genes are given only for firm matches. Clone size, where shown, is once, few, many, or a class for clones that have expanded.

size,D,J,V,DNA,CDR3
-,-,TRBJ1-5,TRBV9,TGTGCCAGCAGCGTCCCGGGGGTAGGACAGCCCCAGCATTTT,CASSVPGVGQPQHF
-,-,TRBJ1-5,TRBV18,TGTGCCAGCTCACGGGACACAGGGTGGGAGCCCCAGCATTTT,CASSRDTGWEPQHF
-,-,TRBJ1-5,TRBV7-3,TGTGCCAGCAGCTTAAGTGCGGATCAGCCCCAGCATTTT,CASSLSADQPQHF
-,TRBD1,TRBJ1-2,TRBV2,TGTGCCAGCAGTGAGGGGGACAGGGAACCCTATGGCTACACCTTC,CASSEGDREPYGYTF
-,TRBD1,TRBJ2-1,TRBV3-1/TRBV3-2,TGTGCCAGCAGGTTGGACAGGGGGGTGCCGTACAATGAGCAGTTCTTC,CASRLDRGVPYNEQFF
-,-,TRBJ2-3,TRBV19,TGTGCCAGTAGTGACCCCGGGGGTCCGGGCACAGATACGCAGTATTTT,CASSDPGGPGTDTQYF
-,-,TRBJ2-7,TRBV29-1,TGCAGCGTTGAGGTGGGGGCACACGAGCAGTACTTC,CSVEVGAHEQYF
-,TRBD1,TRBJ2-3,TRBV2,TGTGCCAGCATTGAGGACAGGGGAGGCACAGATACGCAGTATTTT,CASIEDRGGTDTQYF
few,TRBD1,TRBJ1-1,TRBV28,TGTGCCAGCAGTCGGTTGACAGGGATCACTGAAGCTTTCTTT,CASSRLTGITEAFF
-,-,TRBJ1-5,TRBV28,TGTGCCAGCTCCGCTACAGGGTTTAGCAATCAGCCCCAGCATTTT,CASSATGFSNQPQHF
medium-sized,TRBD1,TRBJ2-7,TRBV6-1,TGTGCCAGCAGTGAAACCCCCGACAGGGCCAACGAGCAGTACTTC,CASSETPDRANEQYF
-,-,TRBJ2-5,TRBV28,TGTGCCAGCAGTCCCCCCCGAAGAGTGACTAGGGCAGAGACCCAGTACTTC,CASSPPRRVTRAETQYF
-,TRBD1,TRBJ1-5,TRBV5-8,TGTGCCAGCAGCCTCGGACAGGGAAACCTGCCCCAGCATTTT,CASSLGQGNLPQHF
-,-,TRBJ2-3,TRBV2,TGTGCCAGCAGTGATAGGTCAGCGGCAGATACGCAGTATTTT,CASSDRSAADTQYF
few,TRBD2,TRBJ2-7,TRBV7-3,TGTGCCAGCAGCTTACTTGGCGGGAGCTCCTACGAGCAGTACTTC,CASSLLGGSSYEQYF
once,TRBD1,TRBJ1-4,TRBV2,TGTGCCAGCAGTGAATCGGGACAGGGGTATTCCTTGGGGTTTTTT,CASSESGQGYSLGFF
once,-,TRBJ2-3,TRBV21-1,TGTGCCAGCAGCAAAGTTCCCGGGTTTCGGTTGACAGATACGCAGTATTTT,CASSKVPGFRLTDTQYF
-,-,TRBJ2-3,TRBV30,TGTGCCTGGAGTGGGGATGGACAGCCCACAGATACGCAGTATTTT,CAWSGDGQPTDTQYF
-,-,TRBJ1-6,TRBV5-1,TGCGCCAGCAGCTTAATCCAAGGGGGGGCAGGATCACCCCTCCACTTT,CASSLIQGGAGSPLHF
-,TRBD2,TRBJ2-3,TRBV24-1,TGTGCCACCAGTGCGGGTAGCGGGGTCGGAGATACGCAGTATTTT,CATSAGSGVGDTQYF
-,-,TRBJ1-2,TRBV6-5,TGTGCCAGCAGCGACCCGCAGGGTAACTATGGCTACACCTTC,CASSDPQGNYGYTF
-,TRBD1,TRBJ1-1,TRBV19,TGTGCCAGTAGTTTACAGGGGGTATCGGCTTTCTTT,CASSLQGVSAFF
-,-,TRBJ1-1,TRBV7-2,TGTGCCAGCAGCTTAGGTGGTCGGGGTTCGGGGAACACTGAAGCTTTCTTT,CASSLGGRGSGNTEAFF
-,-,TRBJ1-1,TRBV5-8,TGTGCCAGCAGCTGGGGGGTAGGGCAGAACACTGAAGCTTTCTTT,CASSWGVGQNTEAFF
-,TRBD1,TRBJ2-3,TRBV2,TGTGCCAGCGCCGGGACAGGGTCTTCAGATACGCAGTATTTT,CASAGTGSSDTQYF
-,-,TRBJ2-6,TRBV7-9,TGTGCCAGCAGCCTAACCAGGACATCCGGGGCCAACGTCCTGACTTTC,CASSLTRTSGANVLTF
-,TRBD1,TRBJ2-5,TRBV11-1,TGTGCCAGCAGTCGACAGGGAAGTTTACAAGAGACCCAGTACTTC,CASSRQGSLQETQYF
-,-,TRBJ2-5,TRBV12-3/TRBV12-4,TGTGCCAGCAGTTCCCGTAGGACCCAGTACTTC,CASSSRRTQYF
-,-,TRBJ2-1,TRBV10-2,TGCGCCAGCAGTGCCATGACAGCCAACAATGAGCAGTTCTTC,CASSAMTANNEQFF
-,TRBD2,TRBJ2-1,TRBV7-3,TGTGCCAGCAGCCTACTAGCGGGAGGGAACAATGAGCAGTTCTTC,CASSLLAGGNNEQFF